Below, 28 T cell receptor beta chains from the same sample are listed, as sequenced in a study of blood T cell repertoires in COVID-19. Generated by immunoSEQ multiplex PCR, the TCRdb table keeps only in-frame clones and is missing some. This table has some 200,000 clones, 85% appearing once. The source material was peripheral blood. All receptors derive from a man aged 60-69 years with COVID-19, enrolled during active disease.

V gene TRBV12-3 or TRBV12-4 combines with J gene TRBJ1-1; D not certain. The CDR3 loop spans 13 amino acids. V was shortened by 3 bases and J by 2 bases, with 7 bases between the two germline ends. In DNA, the CDR3 is TGTGCCAGCAGTTTGCGTAGAAACACTGAAGCTTTCTTT. It codes for CASSLRRNTEAFF.

The J gene is TRBJ1-3, the V gene TRBV30; 7 positions match TRBD1. The junction had 9 bases not matched to a gene; V was cut back by 7 bases and J by 0 bases. Germline V gene data show CDR1 as GTSNPN and CDR2 as SVGIG (reference sequence). CDR3 length: 15 residues. The CDR3 protein is CASSTGQFSGNTIYF. CDR3 DNA sequence: TGTGCCTCTTCGACGGGACAGTTCTCTGGAAACACCATATATTTT.

CDR3 in amino acids: CASTRNTTGGARVAFF. DNA for the CDR3: TGTGCCAGCACCCGAAATACGACAGGGGGCGCGAGGGTAGCTTTCTTT. V gene TRBV27 combines with J gene TRBJ1-1; 10 bases match TRBD1. There are 16 residues in the CDR3. Germline lookup yields CDR1 MNHEY and CDR2 SMNVEV (reference sequence). Losses at the gene ends were 7 bases for V and 10 bases for J; bases not matched to a gene: 18.

This chain links TRBV30 with TRBJ1-3, with D hard to call. Deletions cut 2 bases from V and 3 bases from J, with 8 bases between. This CDR3 is built from 13 residues. Per the germline V gene, CDR1 is GTSNPN and CDR2 is SVGIG (reference sequence). CDR3 protein: CAWSTQIGNTIYF. The CDR3 DNA is TGTGCCTGGAGTACGCAGATTGGAAACACCATATATTTT.

This clone showed up just once. This sequence joins TRBV19 and TRBJ1-1; 7 positions match TRBD1. Germline V lookup: CDR1 LNHDA, CDR2 SQIVND (reference sequence). The CDR3 extends over 15 amino acids. Trimming cost V 9 bases and J 5 bases; bases outside gene matches: 15. The CDR3 DNA reads TGTGCCAGCAACCGAATGGCAGGGGGAAATACTGAAGCTTTCTTT. Its protein is CASNRMAGGNTEAFF.

The V call is TRBV11-2, the J call TRBJ2-3, with a tentative D call TRBD2 (6 bases). The CDR3 is 16 residues long. Trimming pared 3 bases from V and 6 bases from J, leaving 19 bases between. Germline CDR1 reads SGHAT; CDR2 reads FQNNGV. CDR3 nucleotides: TGTGCCAGCAGCTTGCTGGGGGACTCCCGAGGGGATACGCAGTATTTT. It translates to CASSLLGDSRGDTQYF. Complete variable domain (other parts from reference TRBV11-2 and TRBJ2-3): EAGVAQSPRYKIIEKRQSVAFWCNPISGHATLYWYQQILGQGPKLLIQFQNNGVVDDSQLPKDRFSAERLKGVDSTLKIQPAKLEDSAVYLCASSLLGDSRGDTQYFGPGTRLTVL.

The rearrangement joins TRBV5-4 to TRBJ1-6; 9 bases are a match to TRBD1. Trimming cost V 2 bases and J 9 bases; bases outside gene matches: 9. CDR1 and CDR2 (germline): SGHNT, YYREEE (reference sequence). The CDR3 runs to 16 residues. The CDR3 DNA is TGTGCCAGCAGCTTACCGGGACAGGGTACGAGTTCACCCCTCCACTTT. Its protein product is CASSLPGQGTSSPLHF.

This clone was detected only a few times. J is TRBJ1-5 and V is TRBV19; D gene uncertain. CDR1 is LNHDA, CDR2 SQIVND, per germline (reference sequence). The V gene lost 5 bases and the J gene lost 4 bases, with 9 bases spanning the gap. This CDR3 contains 13 residues. The CDR3 spells CASSSGRNQPQHF. For the CDR3, the DNA is TGTGCCAGTAGTTCGGGAAGGAATCAGCCCCAGCATTTT.

The chain employs TRBV4-1 and TRBJ1-2, with 7 positions matching TRBD1. V was pared by 4 bases and J by 7 bases, with 18 bases of the junction left unmatched. This CDR3 spans 17 amino acids. CDR1 and CDR2 (germline): MGHRA, YSYEKL. CDR3 sequence reads: CASSREAGTALGGGYTF. DNA for the CDR3: TGCGCCAGCAGCCGAGAAGCCGGGACAGCCTTGGGTGGTGGCTACACCTTC.

This clone was counted only a few times. This same CDR3 is encoded by further DNA sequences in the sample. The chain has TRBV7-9 and TRBJ1-1, with TRBD1 matching 9 bases. The CDR3 has 14 residues. V gave up 5 bases and J gave up 4 bases; unmatched junction bases: 5. Germline assignment: CDR1 SEHNR and CDR2 FQNEAQ (reference sequence). CDR3 sequence: CASSPRDRVTEAFF. CDR3 bases: TGTGCCAGCAGCCCCCGGGACAGGGTCACTGAAGCTTTCTTT.

V is TRBV6-2 or TRBV6-3 and J is TRBJ1-5; D is perhaps TRBD1 (6 bases). The CDR3 loop spans 14 amino acids. Trimming pared 4 bases from V and 6 bases from J, leaving 13 bases between. CDR1 is MNHEY and CDR2 is SVGEGT in the germline V gene. CDR3 residues: CASSLQGSSQPQHF. The CDR3 nucleotides read TGTGCCAGCAGTTTACAGGGATCAAGTCAGCCCCAGCATTTT.

V and J are TRBV5-6 and TRBJ1-1; 9 nucleotides align to TRBD1. Trimming removed 2 bases from V and 6 bases from J; junction bases left unmatched: 5. CDR1 and CDR2 (germline): SGHDT, YYEEEE. The CDR3 extends over 14 amino acids. CDR3 region: CASSFTGGRAEAFF. CDR3 nucleotides: TGTGCCAGCAGCTTTACAGGGGGCAGGGCTGAAGCTTTCTTT. Drawing the rest from reference TRBV5-6 and TRBJ1-1, the complete variable domain is DAGVTQSPTHLIKTRGQQVTLRCSPKSGHDTVSWYQQALGQGPQFIFQYYEEEERQRGNFPDRFSGHQFPNYSSELNVNALLLGDSALYLCASSFTGGRAEAFFGQGTRLTVV.

Only a few counts were recorded for this clone. The rearrangement links TRBV9 to TRBJ1-3, with 9 bases aligning to TRBD1. CDR1 is SGDLS, CDR2 YYNGEE, per germline. After removal of 4 bases from V and 4 bases from J, the junction contained 21 bases not matched to a gene. The CDR3 is 20 residues long. The CDR3 nucleotides are TGTGCCAGCAGCCCGAGCCTGCGGACAGGGGACATATCTGCGGGAAACACCATATATTTT. Translated, it gives CASSPSLRTGDISAGNTIYF.

The V and J genes are TRBV4-1 and TRBJ1-3; D is unresolved. Looked up from germline, CDR1 is MGHRA and CDR2 is YSYEKL. This CDR3 is built from 15 residues. V was cut by 4 bases and J by 0 bases, with 10 bases left in between. The CDR3 protein is CASSPGQTSGNTIYF. The CDR3 nucleotides are TGCGCCAGCAGCCCCGGTCAAACCTCTGGAAACACCATATATTTT.

The chain has TRBV5-6 and TRBJ2-2; 8 bases agree with TRBD1. J gave up 7 bases and V 4 bases, and 9 bases lay outside the gene matches. The CDR3 loop spans 15 amino acids. CDR1 is SGHDT and CDR2 is YYEEEE in the germline V gene. The CDR3 here is CASSTPGQVLGELFF. Here the CDR3 DNA reads TGTGCCAGCAGCACACCGGGACAGGTCCTCGGGGAGCTGTTTTTT.

The J gene is TRBJ2-1, the V gene TRBV7-2, with D possibly TRBD2 on 5 matching bases. The V gene lost 7 bases and the J gene lost 5 bases, with 12 bases spanning the gap. Germline V gives CDR1 SGHTA, CDR2 FQGNSA. This CDR3 spans 13 amino acids. Here the CDR3 reads CASTFSGNNEQFF. As DNA, the CDR3 is TGTGCCAGCACCTTTTCGGGGAACAATGAGCAGTTCTTC. The full variable domain, with the rest looked up from reference TRBV7-2 and TRBJ2-1, is GAGVSQSPSNKVTEKGKDVELRCDPISGHTALYWYRQSLGQGLEFLIYFQGNSAPDKSGLPSDRFSAERTGGSVSTLTIQRTQQEDSAVYLCASTFSGNNEQFFGPGTRLTVL.

CDR3 coding DNA: TGTGCCAGCAGTTCCTCCCCAGTCAACGAGCAGTACTTC. As protein: CASSSSPVNEQYF. The V and J genes are TRBV6-5 and TRBJ2-7; D call uncertain. The V end was cut by 4 bases, the J end by 5 bases, with 12 bases between. The CDR3 covers 13 residues. Germline V gene sequence: CDR1 MNHEY, CDR2 SVGAGI.

This clone was found once. The rearrangement uses TRBV5-1 and TRBJ2-7; tentatively, D is TRBD2 (6 bases). The CDR3 totals 14 residues. Germline V gene lookup returns CDR1 SGHRS and CDR2 YFSETQ. The germline V and J ends were trimmed by 0 bases and 2 bases, with 9 bases remaining between them. CDR3 sequence: CASSLGLDPYEQYF. The CDR3 DNA follows: TGCGCCAGCAGCTTGGGACTAGACCCCTACGAGCAGTACTTC.

The V call is TRBV7-9, the J call TRBJ2-7; 10 bases agree with TRBD1. Looked up from germline, CDR1 is SEHNR and CDR2 is FQNEAQ (reference sequence). The V and J ends lost 5 bases and 5 bases, in that order; junction bases with no gene match: 9. The CDR3 is 15 amino acids. The CDR3 here is CASSLTGTGDHEQYF. The CDR3 DNA reads as TGTGCCAGCAGCCTTACCGGGACAGGGGACCACGAGCAGTACTTC.

The CDR3 is CASSARQGPTYEQYF. The CDR3, as DNA: TGTGCCAGCAGCGCTCGACAGGGGCCTACATACGAGCAGTACTTC. V is TRBV7-9 and J is TRBJ2-7; 8 bases are shared with TRBD1. Germline V lookup: CDR1 SEHNR, CDR2 FQNEAQ (reference sequence). The trim removed 5 bases at V and 4 bases at J, leaving 10 bases unmatched. This CDR3 has 15 residues.

The J gene is TRBJ1-3, the V gene TRBV7-2; TRBD1 matches at 11 bases. CDR3 length: 16 amino acids. The V and J ends lost 2 bases and 8 bases, in that order; junction bases with no gene match: 8. CDR1 and CDR2 from the germline V gene are SGHTA and FQGNSA. Here the CDR3 DNA reads TGTGCCAGCAGCTTAAGTGGACAGGGGGCAGTTTACACCATATATTTT. Protein product: CASSLSGQGAVYTIYF.

The chain carries TRBV18 and TRBJ1-1; no clear D. The germline gives CDR1 KGHSH, CDR2 LQKENI. V gave up 3 bases and J gave up 11 bases, with 16 bases separating them. There are 13 residues in the CDR3. For the CDR3, the DNA is TGTGCCAGCTCACCGGTCCGAGATTCCCCCGCTTTCTTT. This gives the protein CASSPVRDSPAFF.

J is TRBJ1-2 and V is TRBV11-2; D is undetermined. The CDR3 extends over 12 amino acids. Per germline, CDR1 SGHAT and CDR2 FQNNGV. The V gene lost 8 bases and the J gene lost 2 bases, with 9 bases spanning the gap. CDR3 sequence reads: CASSNRNYGYTF. DNA for the CDR3: TGTGCCAGCTCCAATCGGAACTATGGCTACACCTTC.

The rearrangement links TRBV6-2 or TRBV6-3 to TRBJ2-7; 9 bases fit TRBD1. The germline CDR1 and CDR2 sequences are MNHEY and SVGEGT. The CDR3 is 14 amino acids. With V trimmed by 8 bases and J by 3 bases, 8 bases remained unmatched. The CDR3 region has the DNA TGTGCCAGCGGCCCCTGGGACAGGGTCTACGAGCAGTACTTC. This gives the protein CASGPWDRVYEQYF.

The J gene is TRBJ1-2, the V gene TRBV7-9; D gene ambiguous. Germline loops: CDR1 SEHNR, CDR2 FQNEAQ (reference sequence). V lost 7 bases to trimming and J lost 2 bases, with 11 bases between them. The CDR3 has 13 amino acids. The CDR3 nucleotides read TGTGCCAGCAATGGCATTTTAAACTATGGCTACACCTTC. This codes for CASNGILNYGYTF.

The V call is TRBV5-1, the J call TRBJ1-4, with TRBD1 identical over 7 bases. Per germline, CDR1 SGHRS and CDR2 YFSETQ. The CDR3 loop spans 15 amino acids. V dropped 5 bases and J dropped 2; count of bases not matched to a gene: 6. CDR3 residues: CASRTAGQTNEKLFF. DNA of the CDR3: TGCGCCAGCAGGACTGCGGGACAGACTAATGAAAAACTGTTTTTT.

This chain links TRBV27 with TRBJ1-6, with TRBD1 matching over 9 bases. This CDR3 contains 17 residues. The V gene end was trimmed by 9 bases and the J gene end by 11 bases; junction bases not matched to a gene: 20. In germline, CDR1 is MNHEY, CDR2 SMNVEV (reference sequence). CDR3 loop: CARNPYCGDRDSTPLHF. CDR3 nucleotide sequence: TGTGCCAGAAACCCATACTGCGGGGACAGGGATAGTACACCCCTCCACTTT.

The V call is TRBV6-1, the J call TRBJ2-7; 9 bases map to TRBD1. Germline trimming cut 3 bases from V and 6 bases from J; bases unmatched to any gene: 9. Per the germline V gene, CDR1 is MNHNS and CDR2 is SASEGT. The CDR3 is 15 residues long. The CDR3 here is CASSDGTGNLREQYF. The CDR3, as DNA: TGTGCCAGCAGTGATGGGACAGGGAATCTGCGCGAGCAGTACTTC.